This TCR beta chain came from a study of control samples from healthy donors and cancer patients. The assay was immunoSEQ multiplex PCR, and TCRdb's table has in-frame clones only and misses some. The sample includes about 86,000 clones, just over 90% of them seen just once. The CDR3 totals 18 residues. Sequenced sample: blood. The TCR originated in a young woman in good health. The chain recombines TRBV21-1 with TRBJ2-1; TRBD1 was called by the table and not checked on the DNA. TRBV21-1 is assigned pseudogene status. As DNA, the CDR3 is TGTGCCAGCAGCAAAGAAAGGTTGGTGAGGGGGCTGGTAGATGAGCAGTTCTTC. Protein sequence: CASSKERLVRGLVDEQFF.